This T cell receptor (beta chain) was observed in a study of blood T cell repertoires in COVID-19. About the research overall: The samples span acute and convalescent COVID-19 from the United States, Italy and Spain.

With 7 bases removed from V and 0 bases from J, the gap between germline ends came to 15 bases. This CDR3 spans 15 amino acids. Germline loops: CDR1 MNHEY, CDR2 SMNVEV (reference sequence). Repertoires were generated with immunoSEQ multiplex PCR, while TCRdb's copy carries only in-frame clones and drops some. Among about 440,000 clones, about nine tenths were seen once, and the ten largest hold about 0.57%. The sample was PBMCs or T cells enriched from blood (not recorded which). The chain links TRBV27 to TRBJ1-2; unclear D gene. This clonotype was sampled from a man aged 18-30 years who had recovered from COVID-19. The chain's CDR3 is CASNLRVIPNYGYTF. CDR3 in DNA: TGTGCCAGCAACCTCCGCGTTATCCCTAACTATGGCTACACCTTC.